Listed here are 32 T cell receptor beta chains from one sample, sequenced in a study of chemoradiotherapy in HPV16-positive cancers. The method was immunoSEQ multiplex PCR; TCRdb's version includes in-frame clones alone and lacks a portion of them. Of fewer than 5,000 clones in the sample, approximately 80% are singletons; the top ten hold approximately 4.3%. The sample in question was tumor tissue, obtained from a patient who underwent chemoradiotherapy. These receptors originate from a human donor with HPV-associated anogenital cancer.

This clone was seen only a few times. The chain links TRBV10-3 to TRBJ1-2, with 8 positions matching TRBD1. The CDR3 sequence is 14 residues long. The J segment lost 5 bases and the V segment lost 3 bases, leaving 5 bases of the junction unmatched. The germline V gene has CDR1 ENHRY and CDR2 SYGVKD. CDR3 nucleotides: TGTGCCATCAGTGATATGGGACAGGCTTATGGCTACACCTTC. Protein sequence: CAISDMGQAYGYTF.

J is TRBJ1-2 and V is TRBV2; D may be TRBD1 (6 bases). Germline V CDR1 and CDR2: SNHLY, FYNNEI. The V and J ends lost 6 bases and 8 bases respectively, with 19 bases between them. This CDR3 comprises 14 residues. The CDR3 loop is CASRYTGLGRGYTF. The CDR3 DNA sequence: TGTGCCAGCAGATATACAGGGTTGGGTAGGGGCTACACCTTC.

This clone has just one count. V gene TRBV4-2 combines with J gene TRBJ1-2; D is perhaps TRBD1 (5 bases). Germline V gives CDR1 LGHNA, CDR2 YNFKEQ. Trimming removed 0 bases from V and 6 bases from J, with 20 bases in between. This CDR3 spans 17 amino acids. DNA for the CDR3: TGTGCCAGCAGCCAAGAGGTGTGGGAGTGGGGGGAGGATGGCTACACCTTC. Its translation: CASSQEVWEWGEDGYTF.

The J gene is TRBJ2-2, the V gene TRBV4-1; 9 nucleotides line up with TRBD2. Per germline, CDR1 MGHRA and CDR2 YSYEKL. The V segment lost 4 bases and the J segment 4 bases; nucleotides outside the gene matches: 7. This CDR3 contains 16 residues. This CDR3 is CASSLPSGVGTGELFF. The CDR3 DNA follows: TGCGCCAGCAGCCTCCCTAGCGGGGTCGGCACCGGGGAGCTGTTTTTT.

The chain carries TRBV7-2 and TRBJ1-1; perhaps TRBD1 as D (6 bases). The germline CDR1 and CDR2 sequences are SGHTA and FQGNSA. The CDR3 runs 15 residues. V shed 5 bases and J shed 6 bases, with 19 bases lying between them. CDR3 sequence reads: CASSLYSGRGPEAFF. CDR3 coding DNA: TGTGCCAGCAGCCTCTATTCCGGCAGGGGACCTGAAGCTTTCTTT.

V is TRBV2 and J is TRBJ1-2; TRBD1 agrees at 8 bases. Per the germline V gene, CDR1 is SNHLY and CDR2 is FYNNEI. Germline trimming cut 4 bases from V and 2 bases from J; bases unmatched to any gene: 3. This CDR3 is 14 amino acids long. The CDR3 bases are TGTGCCAGCAGTGGACAGGGGAACAACTATGGCTACACCTTC. As protein: CASSGQGNNYGYTF.

The V and J genes are TRBV19 and TRBJ1-3, with 8 nucleotides matching TRBD1. Germline V gives CDR1 LNHDA, CDR2 SQIVND (reference sequence). The V gene end was trimmed by 7 bases and the J gene end by 7 bases; junction bases not matched to a gene: 6. This CDR3 comprises 13 residues. CDR3 amino acids: CASKTGGENTIYF. As DNA, the CDR3 is TGTGCCAGTAAAACAGGGGGTGAGAACACCATATATTTT.

The chain carries TRBV5-1 and TRBJ2-7; D may be TRBD2 (5 bases). CDR3 length: 15 residues. Germline CDR1 SGHRS, CDR2 YFSETQ. The germline V and J ends were trimmed by 3 bases and 0 bases, with 13 bases remaining between them. In nucleotides, the CDR3 is TGCGCCAGCAGCTCCCGAGGGAGAAGCTCCTACGAGCAGTACTTC. Encoded protein: CASSSRGRSSYEQYF. The entire variable domain, with the rest obtained from reference TRBV5-1 and TRBJ2-7, is as follows: KAGVTQTPRYLIKTRGQQVTLSCSPISGHRSVSWYQQTPGQGLQFLFEYFSETQRNKGNFPGRFSGRQFSNSRSEMNVSTLELGDSALYLCASSSRGRSSYEQYFGPGTRLTVT.

This clone was counted between two and nine times. The chain employs TRBV7-9 and TRBJ2-3, with D possibly TRBD2 on 7 matching bases. The V end lost 8 bases, the J end lost 4 bases, and 31 bases lay between the germline ends. CDR3 length: 19 residues. The V gene's germline CDR1 is SEHNR and CDR2 FQNEAQ (reference sequence). CDR3 region: CASRSREGGGPEPADTQYF. In DNA, the CDR3 is TGTGCCAGCCGAAGCCGTGAGGGCGGGGGCCCTGAGCCCGCAGATACGCAGTATTTT.

This clone occurred a few times. The chain is built from TRBV6-1 and TRBJ1-5; D may be TRBD1 (5 bases). Germline V lookup: CDR1 MNHNS, CDR2 SASEGT. Trimming left V 3 bases short and J 1 base short, with 16 bases between. CDR3 size: 17 residues. In DNA form, the CDR3 reads TGTGCCAGCAGTGACAGGGTGGGAATACTGAGCAATCAGCCCCAGCATTTT. Its translation is CASSDRVGILSNQPQHF.

V and J are TRBV11-1 and TRBJ2-1; the D gene is possibly TRBD1 (5 bases). V dropped 0 bases and J dropped 5 bases, with 20 bases sitting between them. The germline V gene has CDR1 SGHAT and CDR2 FQDESV (reference sequence). This CDR3 has 18 residues. Here the CDR3 reads CASSLAQGHPLPDNEQFF. DNA of the CDR3: TGTGCCAGCAGCTTAGCGCAGGGCCATCCTCTCCCTGACAATGAGCAGTTCTTC.

This clone was detected once. The chain is built from TRBV19 and TRBJ1-2; 8 bases match TRBD1. CDR3 length: 14 amino acids. The trim removed 6 bases at V and 3 bases at J, leaving 6 bases unmatched. CDR1 is LNHDA and CDR2 is SQIVND in the germline V gene (reference sequence). The DNA for the CDR3 is TGTGCCAGTAGCCCGGACAGGGTGGACTATGGCTACACCTTC. Translated, it gives CASSPDRVDYGYTF.

The chain combines TRBV28 with TRBJ1-5; TRBD1 is a possible D gene (5 bases). V lost 3 bases, J lost 4 bases, and 10 bases lay in between. The CDR3 has 14 amino acids. The V gene's germline CDR1 is MDHEN and CDR2 SYDVKM. In DNA, the CDR3 is TGTGCCAGCAGTTTTGGACAAGATAATCAGCCCCAGCATTTT. Encoded protein: CASSFGQDNQPQHF.

The rearrangement links TRBV6-5 to TRBJ2-1; a possible D gene is TRBD1 (6 bases). CDR3 length equals 11 residues. Trimming cost V 2 bases and J 12 bases, with 8 bases left between them. The germline gives CDR1 MNHEY, CDR2 SVGAGI. This chain's CDR3 is CASSYPGAQFF. CDR3 DNA sequence: TGTGCCAGCAGTTACCCAGGGGCGCAGTTCTTC.

This chain connects TRBV6-1 to TRBJ1-1; D possibly corresponds to TRBD1 (6 bases). The CDR3 contains 14 residues. Trimming pared 4 bases from V and 7 bases from J, leaving 16 bases between. Germline V CDR1 and CDR2: MNHNS, SASEGT. This CDR3 is CASSVRRGGGEAFF. As DNA, the CDR3 is TGTGCCAGCAGTGTCCGGAGGGGGGGAGGTGAAGCTTTCTTT.

V usage is TRBV19 and J usage is TRBJ2-7; D unclear. V lost 0 bases to trimming and J lost 8 bases, with 8 bases between them. This CDR3 is built from 12 residues. CDR1 is LNHDA, CDR2 SQIVND, per germline (reference sequence). CDR3 coding DNA: TGTGCCAGTAGTATAGAAGGTGGTAAGCAGTACTTC. Protein: CASSIEGGKQYF.

The CDR3 spells CASSVDRDGNTIYF. The CDR3, as DNA: TGTGCCAGCAGTGTGGACAGGGACGGAAACACCATATATTTT. The V and J genes are TRBV6-1 and TRBJ1-3; TRBD1 matches 8 bases. Per germline, CDR1 MNHNS and CDR2 SASEGT. Losses at the gene ends were 4 bases for V and 4 bases for J; bases not matched to a gene: 3. The CDR3 consists of 14 residues.

This clone has more than one count but fewer than ten. The CDR3 loop reads CASSPAGGGHEQYF. Written as DNA, the CDR3 is TGTGCCAGCAGCCCAGCGGGGGGAGGCCACGAGCAGTACTTC. The chain couples TRBV5-4 to TRBJ2-7; 9 nucleotides match TRBD2. Germline CDR1 and CDR2: SGHNT and YYREEE (reference sequence). The CDR3 runs to 14 residues. The V gene end was trimmed by 4 bases and the J gene end by 5 bases; junction bases not matched to a gene: 7.

This chain connects TRBV18 to TRBJ2-7; a possible D gene is TRBD2 (6 bases). CDR3 length equals 16 residues. Trimming left V 1 base short and J 3 bases short, with 16 bases between. From germline, CDR1 is KGHSH and CDR2 LQKENI. The CDR3 DNA sequence: TGTGCCAGCTCACCACTCATTCGGGGGACGGGCTACGAGCAGTACTTC. Its protein is CASSPLIRGTGYEQYF.

The genes are TRBV4-1 and TRBJ1-2, with 8 positions matching TRBD1. Unmatched junction bases numbered 3, after V lost 1 base and J lost 2 bases. In germline, CDR1 is MGHRA, CDR2 YSYEKL. The CDR3 length is 15 residues. The CDR3 loop reads CASSQVGTGNYGYTF. The CDR3 DNA reads TGCGCCAGCAGCCAAGTCGGGACAGGAAACTATGGCTACACCTTC.

The chain carries TRBV5-1 and TRBJ2-7; D uncertain. The germline V gene encodes CDR1 SGHRS and CDR2 YFSETQ. V dropped 0 bases and J dropped 0 bases, with 10 bases sitting between them. This CDR3 has 15 amino acids. In nucleotides, the CDR3 is TGCGCCAGCAGCTTGGACTCCCTAAGCTCCTACGAGCAGTACTTC. Translated, it gives CASSLDSLSSYEQYF.

V gene TRBV5-1 combines with J gene TRBJ2-6, with D possibly being TRBD1 (5 bases). Germline values: CDR1 SGHRS, CDR2 YFSETQ. CDR3 length: 16 residues. V was pared by 4 bases and J by 4 bases, with 15 bases between. The CDR3 DNA reads TGCGCCAGCAGCAACCAAATAGGGGCCGGGGCCAACGTCCTGACTTTC. Its protein product is CASSNQIGAGANVLTF.

CDR3 in amino acids: CATQQDYSNQPQHF. The CDR3 nucleotides are TGCGCCACTCAACAGGATTATAGCAATCAGCCCCAGCATTTT. This chain connects TRBV10-2 to TRBJ1-5, with D possibly TRBD1 on 5 matching bases. V lost 10 bases and J lost 0, with 13 bases in between. Germline values: CDR1 WSHSY, CDR2 SAAADI. The CDR3 totals 14 residues.

V is TRBV27 and J is TRBJ2-2; 12 bases line up with TRBD2. Germline CDR1 reads MNHEY; CDR2 reads SMNVEV (reference sequence). Germline trimming cut 3 bases from V and 3 bases from J; bases unmatched to any gene: 8. The CDR3 loop spans 18 amino acids. The CDR3 here is CASSFYLAGGPYTGELFF. For the CDR3, the DNA is TGTGCCAGCAGTTTTTATCTAGCGGGGGGGCCATACACCGGGGAGCTGTTTTTT.

This clone has only one observation. The chain has TRBV28 and TRBJ2-5; TRBD2 might be the D (6 bases). V was clipped by 5 bases and J by 2 bases, with 12 bases between them. Germline CDR1 is MDHEN and CDR2 is SYDVKM. This CDR3 contains 14 residues. DNA of the CDR3: TGTGCCAGCAGTCAGCCACGGGGGCAAGAGACCCAGTACTTC. Its protein product is CASSQPRGQETQYF.

The V call is TRBV23-1, the J call TRBJ1-1; D remains unclear. TRBV23-1 is an ORF; its function is uncertain. Trimming pared 1 base from V and 3 bases from J, leaving 9 bases between. The CDR3 length is 14 residues. The CDR3 DNA reads TGCGCCAGCAGTCAATGCCCGGTTTACACTGAAGCTTTCTTT. Translation: CASSQCPVYTEAFF.

The rearrangement uses TRBV2 and TRBJ1-1; D is undetermined. CDR1 SNHLY and CDR2 FYNNEI come from the germline V gene. Deletions cut 3 bases from V and 6 bases from J, with 14 bases between. This CDR3 has 14 residues. CDR3 region: CASSEALKSSEAFF. CDR3 nucleotide sequence: TGTGCCAGCAGTGAGGCGTTAAAAAGCTCTGAAGCTTTCTTT.

This chain joins TRBV7-9 and TRBJ2-5; the D is unclear. The V end was cut by 2 bases, the J end by 1 base, with 8 bases between. The CDR3 is made up of 14 amino acids. CDR1 is SEHNR, CDR2 FQNEAQ, per germline (reference sequence). The CDR3 coding sequence is TGTGCCAGCAGCTTAAGTGAGTTCCAAGAGACCCAGTACTTC. Encoded protein: CASSLSEFQETQYF.

This clone came up once. This chain connects TRBV6-1 to TRBJ2-2; 7 bases map to TRBD2. Losses at the gene ends were 4 bases for V and 1 base for J; bases not matched to a gene: 6. The germline gives CDR1 MNHNS, CDR2 SASEGT. This CDR3 comprises 16 residues. The CDR3 sequence is CASSVLASGNTGELFF. CDR3 DNA: TGTGCCAGCAGTGTGCTGGCTAGCGGGAACACCGGGGAGCTGTTTTTT.

The rearrangement joins TRBV4-2 to TRBJ2-2; tentatively, D is TRBD1 (5 bases). Germline V gives CDR1 LGHNA, CDR2 YNFKEQ. This CDR3 has 18 amino acids. V lost 0 bases, J lost 3 bases, and 17 bases lay in between. CDR3 loop: CASSQDQATVWDTGELFF. CDR3 DNA: TGTGCCAGCAGCCAAGATCAGGCGACAGTTTGGGACACCGGGGAGCTGTTTTTT.

The chain uses TRBV5-5 and TRBJ1-5; D gene unclear. The V gene lost 0 bases and the J gene lost 2 bases, with 12 bases spanning the gap. Germline V gene data show CDR1 as SGHKS and CDR2 as YYEKEE (reference sequence). This CDR3 contains 16 residues. The DNA for the CDR3 is TGTGCCAGCAGCTTGGCTGGGTTGGTGGGCAATCAGCCCCAGCATTTT. Its translation: CASSLAGLVGNQPQHF.

The V and J genes are TRBV10-3 and TRBJ2-5; no definite D call. V lost 6 bases, J lost 1 base, and 15 bases lay in between. Germline V gene sequence: CDR1 ENHRY, CDR2 SYGVKD. This CDR3 spans 15 amino acids. CDR3 DNA sequence: TGTGCCATCAGCGGAGCTACCACTTTCCAAGAGACCCAGTACTTC. It is translated as CAISGATTFQETQYF.